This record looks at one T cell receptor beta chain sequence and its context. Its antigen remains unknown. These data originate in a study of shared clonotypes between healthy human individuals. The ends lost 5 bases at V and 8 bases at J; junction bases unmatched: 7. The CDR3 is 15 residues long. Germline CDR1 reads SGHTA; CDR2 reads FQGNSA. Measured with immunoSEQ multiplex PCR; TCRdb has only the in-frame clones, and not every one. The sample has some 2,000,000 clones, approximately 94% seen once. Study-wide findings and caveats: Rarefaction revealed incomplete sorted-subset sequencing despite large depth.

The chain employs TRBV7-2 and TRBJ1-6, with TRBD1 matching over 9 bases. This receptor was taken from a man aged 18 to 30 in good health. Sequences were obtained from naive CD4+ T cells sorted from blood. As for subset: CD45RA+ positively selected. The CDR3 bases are TGTGCCAGCAGCCCCCGGACAGGGGCGGATTCACCCCTCCACTTT. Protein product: CASSPRTGADSPLHF. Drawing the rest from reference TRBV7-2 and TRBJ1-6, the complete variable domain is GAGVSQSPSNKVTEKGKDVELRCDPISGHTALYWYRQSLGQGLEFLIYFQGNSAPDKSGLPSDRFSAERTGGSVSTLTIQRTQQEDSAVYLCASSPRTGADSPLHFGNGTRLTVT.